Described below is a single T cell receptor (beta chain) sequence and its context. Antigen unknown. This record comes from a study of cytomegalovirus exposure and HLA in healthy donors. Points from the study as a whole: About 180 TCR beta chains were listed as cytomegalovirus-associated. Published work reported that the classifier diagnosed cytomegalovirus status with high specificity and sensitivity.

Primers included in the PCR were 60 Vbeta and 13 Jbeta primers. Using immunoSEQ multiplex PCR, the repertoire was profiled, and TCRdb retains in-frame clones only, with some absent. The sample includes about 130,000 clones, around 77% of them seen just once. This receptor was obtained from a man aged 45-65 years in good health and CMV-seronegative. The source material was PBMCs.

This CDR3 is CSVEEDQVNTEAFF. The CDR3 nucleotides read TGCAGCGTTGAAGAGGATCAGGTGAACACTGAAGCTTTCTTT. The chain is built from TRBV29-1 and TRBJ1-1; D remains ambiguous. The CDR3 is made up of 14 amino acids. Germline V CDR1 and CDR2: SQVTM, ANQGSEA. Between the trimmed V and J ends, which lost 0 bases and 0 bases, there was a span of 8 bases.